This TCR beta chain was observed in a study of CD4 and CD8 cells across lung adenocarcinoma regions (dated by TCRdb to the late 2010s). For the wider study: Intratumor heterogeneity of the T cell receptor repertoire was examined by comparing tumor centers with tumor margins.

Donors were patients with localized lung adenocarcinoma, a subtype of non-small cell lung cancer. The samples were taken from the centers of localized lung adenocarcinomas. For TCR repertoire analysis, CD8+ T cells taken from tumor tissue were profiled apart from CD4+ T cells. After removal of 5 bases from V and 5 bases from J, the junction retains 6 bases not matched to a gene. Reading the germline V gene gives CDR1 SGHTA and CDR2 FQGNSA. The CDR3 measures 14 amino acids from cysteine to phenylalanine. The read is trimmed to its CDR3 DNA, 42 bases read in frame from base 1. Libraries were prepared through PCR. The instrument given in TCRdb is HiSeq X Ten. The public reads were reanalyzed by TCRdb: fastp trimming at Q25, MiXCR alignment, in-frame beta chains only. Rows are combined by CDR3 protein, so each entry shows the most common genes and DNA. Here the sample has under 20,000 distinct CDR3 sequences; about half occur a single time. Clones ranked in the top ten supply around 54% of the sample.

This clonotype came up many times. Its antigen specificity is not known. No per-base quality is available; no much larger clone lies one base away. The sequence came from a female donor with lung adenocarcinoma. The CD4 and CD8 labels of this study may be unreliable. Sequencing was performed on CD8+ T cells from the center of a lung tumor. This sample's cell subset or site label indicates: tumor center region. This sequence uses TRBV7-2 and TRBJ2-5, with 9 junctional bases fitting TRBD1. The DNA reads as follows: TGTGCCAGCAGCCTACAGGGGGCCGGGGAGACCCAGTACTTC. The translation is CASSLQGAGETQYF.